What follows are 11 T cell receptor beta chains derived from one specimen sequenced in a study of identifying expanded T cells in peripheral blood. Profiled with immunoSEQ multiplex PCR; TCRdb holds only in-frame clones, not every one. The data contain 50,000 to 65,000 clones, approximately 89% of them seen just once; the ten biggest clones take up 3% to 4.5%. The material sequenced was blood. The source of these receptors is a person between 18 and 75 years old in good health.

This chain connects TRBV5-1 to TRBJ1-2; unclear D gene. The CDR3 spans 15 residues. Germline CDR1 and CDR2: SGHRS and YFSETQ. V lost 1 base, J lost 1 base, and 11 bases lay in between. The CDR3 sequence: CASSLFDGYNYGYTF. CDR3 nucleotides: TGCGCCAGCAGCTTGTTCGACGGTTATAACTATGGCTACACCTTC.

The V gene is TRBV18, the J gene TRBJ2-6, with 10 bases lining up with TRBD1. This CDR3 is built from 17 residues. The germline V gene has CDR1 KGHSH and CDR2 LQKENI. V lost 5 bases and J lost 1; bases outside the gene matches: 5. CDR3 sequence reads: CASSTTGGSSGANVLTF. For the CDR3, the DNA is TGTGCCAGCTCAACGACAGGGGGCTCGTCTGGGGCCAACGTCCTGACTTTC.

The chain is built from TRBV30 and TRBJ1-1, with a possible D match to TRBD1 (5 bases). V lost 5 bases to trimming and J lost 0 bases, with 16 bases between them. Germline CDR1 reads GTSNPN; CDR2 reads SVGIG (reference sequence). The CDR3 is 15 amino acids. The CDR3 region is CAWGPPGRLNTEAFF. In nucleotides, the CDR3 is TGTGCCTGGGGACCCCCGGGACGGTTGAACACTGAAGCTTTCTTT.

The CDR3 loop is CSIPALALPDTQYF. The CDR3 DNA reads TGCAGCATCCCGGCGCTAGCGCTCCCAGATACGCAGTATTTT. V gene TRBV29-1 combines with J gene TRBJ2-3; possible D gene TRBD2, 6 bases. CDR3 size: 14 residues. V was shortened by 8 bases and J by 4 bases, with 19 bases between the two germline ends. Germline lookup yields CDR1 SQVTM and CDR2 ANQGSEA.

The chain uses TRBV6-5 and TRBJ1-1; TRBD1 is a possible D gene (5 bases). This CDR3 has 13 residues. In germline, CDR1 is MNHEY, CDR2 SVGAGI. Trimming removed 6 bases at V and 10 bases at J, with 18 bases between. CDR3 amino acids: CASSLAIGDAAFF. The CDR3 coding sequence is TGTGCCAGCAGCCTTGCGATTGGGGACGCAGCTTTCTTT.

V and J are TRBV7-8 and TRBJ2-1, with a tentative D call TRBD1 (5 bases). The CDR3 runs to 11 residues. Germline CDR1 is SGHVS and CDR2 is FQNEAQ. Trimming took off 5 bases at V and 12 bases at J, with 11 bases between the two ends. The CDR3 nucleotides read TGTGCCAGCAGCAGGGGTGCTGGGCAGTTCTTC. Translation: CASSRGAGQFF.

V and J are TRBV28 and TRBJ2-7; 8 positions agree with TRBD2. Trimming at V came to 2 bases and at J to 3 bases, leaving 3 bases not matched to a gene. CDR3 length: 14 amino acids. CDR1 is MDHEN, CDR2 SYDVKM, per germline. CDR3 bases: TGTGCCAGCAGTTTAGGTCTAGCGGGCTACGAGCAGTACTTC. Encoded protein: CASSLGLAGYEQYF.

The rearrangement links TRBV28 to TRBJ2-1; D not certain. V gave up 8 bases and J gave up 9 bases, with 11 bases separating them. From germline, CDR1 is MDHEN and CDR2 SYDVKM. The CDR3 loop spans 11 amino acids. CDR3: CASGIPGEQFF. DNA for the CDR3: TGTGCCAGCGGAATTCCGGGTGAGCAGTTCTTC. Supplemented by reference TRBV28 and TRBJ2-1, the full variable domain reads DVKVTQSSRYLVKRTGEKVFLECVQDMDHENMFWYRQDPGLGLRLIYFSYDVKMKEKGDIPEGYSVSREKKERFSLILESASTNQTSMYLCASGIPGEQFFGPGTRLTVL.

This chain uses TRBV4-3 with TRBJ2-1, with D perhaps matching TRBD1 (5 bases). Per germline, CDR1 LGHNA and CDR2 YSLEER. The ends were cut back, 3 bases at V and 10 bases at J, with 10 bases in the middle. This CDR3 has 12 amino acids. CDR3 protein: CASSQGRREQFF. The CDR3 DNA sequence: TGCGCCAGCAGCCAGGGGCGCCGAGAGCAGTTCTTC.

The CDR3 protein is CASSAWVGLDYGYTF. CDR3 sequence (DNA): TGTGCCAGCAGTGCCTGGGTGGGGTTAGACTATGGCTACACCTTC. The rearrangement links TRBV6-1 to TRBJ1-2; no firm D call. Germline assignment: CDR1 MNHNS and CDR2 SASEGT. This CDR3 has 15 residues. The V end was cut by 4 bases, the J end by 3 bases, with 15 bases between.

This chain links TRBV19 with TRBJ1-4; D is unclear. The V gene's germline CDR1 is LNHDA and CDR2 SQIVND (reference sequence). V shed 8 bases and J shed 7 bases, with 14 bases lying between them. The CDR3 length is 13 residues. CDR3 region: CASHKRNGEKLFF. The CDR3 DNA is TGTGCCAGTCATAAGCGGAACGGTGAAAAACTGTTTTTT.